Each of the 27 T cell receptor beta chains below was sequenced from the same sample in a study of blood T cell repertoires in COVID-19. Assay: immunoSEQ multiplex PCR; the TCRdb copy retains only in-frame clones and omits some. This table has 150,000 to 200,000 clones, approximately 91% appearing once. Source material: peripheral blood. Receptor source: a man between 40 and 49 years old with acute or convalescent COVID-19.

The J gene is TRBJ1-5, the V gene TRBV7-2, with D hard to call. This CDR3 is built from 16 residues. Germline CDR1 and CDR2: SGHTA and FQGNSA. V was clipped by 5 bases and J by 6 bases, with 20 bases between them. CDR3 coding DNA: TGTGCCAGCAGCCCCCAAGGTCCCGCGCGAGGTCAGCCCCAGCATTTT. The encoded protein is CASSPQGPARGQPQHF.

The rearrangement joins TRBV28 to TRBJ1-2; no clear D gene. Germline V lookup: CDR1 MDHEN, CDR2 SYDVKM. V gave up 3 bases and J gave up 4 bases, with 12 bases separating them. The CDR3 totals 14 residues. CDR3 DNA sequence: TGTGCCAGCAGTTTCACCGGGCGGGTCTATGGCTACACCTTC. Its protein product is CASSFTGRVYGYTF.

The rearrangement links TRBV18 to TRBJ2-1; 8 nucleotides line up with TRBD1. V was clipped by 2 bases and J by 6 bases; unmatched bases: 6. The CDR3 consists of 15 residues. Germline CDR1 and CDR2: KGHSH and LQKENI. CDR3 protein: CASSPGQGAVNEQFF. The CDR3 coding sequence is TGTGCCAGCTCACCAGGGCAGGGGGCGGTCAATGAGCAGTTCTTC. Full variable domain (outside the CDR3, taken from reference TRBV18 and TRBJ2-1): NAGVMQNPRHLVRRRGQEARLRCSPMKGHSHVYWYRQLPEEGLKFMVYLQKENIIDESGMPKERFSAEFPKEGPSILRIQQVVRGDSAAYFCASSPGQGAVNEQFFGPGTRLTVL.

This chain uses TRBV6-6 with TRBJ2-7; 7 nucleotides match TRBD1. The CDR3 loop spans 15 amino acids. With 0 bases clipped from V and 5 bases from J, the junction kept 7 bases outside the gene matches. In germline, CDR1 is MNHNY, CDR2 SVGAGI (reference sequence). The CDR3 DNA reads TGTGCCAGCAGTTACTCGATGACAGGGTCAGACGAGCAGTACTTC. Translating gives CASSYSMTGSDEQYF.

The CDR3: CASSSPTGWNTGELFF. The CDR3 DNA is TGCGCCAGCAGCTCGCCGACAGGGTGGAACACCGGGGAGCTGTTTTTT. The chain combines TRBV5-1 with TRBJ2-2; TRBD1 matches at 7 bases. This CDR3 comprises 16 residues. Trimming took 3 bases from V and 1 from J; bases not matched to a gene: 6. Germline CDR1 SGHRS, CDR2 YFSETQ.

The chain links TRBV5-5 to TRBJ1-1; possible D gene TRBD1, 6 bases. CDR1 is SGHKS, CDR2 YYEKEE, per germline (reference sequence). The ends were cut back, 2 bases at V and 3 bases at J, with 17 bases in the middle. This CDR3 has 16 residues. CDR3 nucleotide sequence: TGTGCCAGCAGCTTTGCTTTGCGGACAGCAGACACTGAAGCTTTCTTT. This sequence encodes CASSFALRTADTEAFF.

This chain connects TRBV4-1 to TRBJ1-1, with TRBD1 matching 8 bases. The ends lost 3 bases at V and 2 bases at J; junction bases unmatched: 11. The CDR3 is made up of 17 amino acids. In germline, CDR1 is MGHRA, CDR2 YSYEKL. The CDR3 loop is CASSQFPGQGFNTEAFF. CDR3 sequence (DNA): TGCGCCAGCAGCCAGTTCCCCGGACAGGGTTTCAACACTGAAGCTTTCTTT.

The chain employs TRBV19 and TRBJ1-5, with TRBD1 identical over 12 bases. The CDR3 sequence is 15 residues long. V shed 3 bases, J shed 5 bases, and the junction held 2 bases outside the gene matches. The germline CDR1 and CDR2 sequences are LNHDA and SQIVND (reference sequence). CDR3 nucleotide sequence: TGTGCCAGTAGTATCGGGACAGGGGGCCATCAGCCCCAGCATTTT. Translated: CASSIGTGGHQPQHF.

The CDR3: CASSLAGDKGYGYTF. DNA for the CDR3: TGTGCCAGCAGCTTAGCAGGGGACAAGGGCTATGGCTACACCTTC. V is TRBV7-9 and J is TRBJ1-2; TRBD1 is a possible D gene (6 bases). Trimming pared 0 bases from V and 4 bases from J, leaving 12 bases between. The CDR3 contains 15 residues. Germline-derived CDR1 and CDR2 are SEHNR and FQNEAQ (reference sequence).

The chain links TRBV6-5 to TRBJ1-1; D might be TRBD1 (6 bases). Between the trimmed V and J ends, which lost 6 bases and 7 bases, there was a span of 12 bases. Germline CDR1 and CDR2: MNHEY and SVGAGI. The CDR3 sequence is 12 residues long. The DNA of the CDR3 is TGTGCCAGCAGGCCCGACAGGAATGAAGCTTTCTTT. Its translation: CASRPDRNEAFF.

The CDR3 loop reads CSVFLNTGELFF. The DNA of the CDR3 is TGCAGCGTTTTCCTGAACACCGGGGAGCTGTTTTTT. This rearrangement joins TRBV29-1 to TRBJ2-2; D unclear. V dropped 5 bases and J dropped 1 base, with 5 bases sitting between them. This CDR3 has 12 amino acids. The germline CDR1 and CDR2 sequences are SQVTM and ANQGSEA.

The rearrangement uses TRBV3-1 (or the pseudogene TRBV3-2) and TRBJ1-2; possibly TRBD1 for D (6 bases). Germline V CDR1 and CDR2: LGHDT, YNNKEL (reference sequence). V shed 0 bases and J shed 5 bases, with 10 bases lying between them. This CDR3 comprises 14 residues. CDR3 residues: CASSQEWGPYGYTF. The DNA for the CDR3 is TGTGCCAGCAGCCAAGAGTGGGGGCCTTATGGCTACACCTTC.

The sample holds one count of this clone. The CDR3 region has the DNA TGTGCCAGCAGCGCAGGGACACCGGTCACAGATACGCAGTATTTT. Translated, it gives CASSAGTPVTDTQYF. The chain carries TRBV9 and TRBJ2-3; D may be TRBD1 (6 bases). The CDR3 spans 15 residues. Germline values: CDR1 SGDLS, CDR2 YYNGEE. Trimming took 3 bases from V and 2 from J, leaving 13 bases between them.

The rearrangement links TRBV5-8 to TRBJ1-5; 7 nucleotides agree with TRBD1. Unmatched junction bases numbered 7, after V lost 4 bases and J lost 0 bases. CDR3 length equals 16 residues. Germline lookup yields CDR1 SGHTS and CDR2 YDEGEE. For the CDR3, the DNA is TGTGCCAGCAGCATTAAAGGGACAGTTAGCAATCAGCCCCAGCATTTT. It codes for CASSIKGTVSNQPQHF.

This chain joins TRBV10-1 and TRBJ1-1, with D perhaps matching TRBD1 (5 bases). CDR3 length: 14 residues. CDR1 and CDR2 from the germline V gene are WNHNN and SYGVQD (reference sequence). Trimming removed 8 bases at V and 0 bases at J, with 13 bases between. The CDR3 DNA is TGCGCCAGCCGGTCCCAGGGAATGAACACTGAAGCTTTCTTT. As protein: CASRSQGMNTEAFF.

The CDR3 spells CASSSTYPDGTSGGSLFF. CDR3 sequence (DNA): TGTGCCAGCAGCTCTACATATCCGGACGGGACTAGCGGGGGGTCGCTGTTCTTC. This chain connects TRBV7-9 to TRBJ2-1; 15 bases match TRBD2. CDR3 length: 18 residues. The junction had 19 bases not matched to a gene; V was cut back by 4 bases and J by 15 bases. Germline values: CDR1 SEHNR, CDR2 FQNEAQ (reference sequence).

The rearrangement uses TRBV19 and TRBJ2-1; 7 bases agree with TRBD1. The germline V gene encodes CDR1 LNHDA and CDR2 SQIVND (reference sequence). Trimming cost V 8 bases and J 0 bases; bases outside gene matches: 7. There are 15 residues in the CDR3. The CDR3: CASSPGDSSYNEQFF. DNA of the CDR3: TGTGCCAGTTCCCCAGGGGACAGCTCCTACAATGAGCAGTTCTTC. Variable domain in full (rest from reference TRBV19 and TRBJ2-1): DGGITQSPKYLFRKEGQNVTLSCEQNLNHDAMYWYRQDPGQGLRLIYYSQIVNDFQKGDIAEGYSVSREKKESFPLTVTSAQKNPTAFYLCASSPGDSSYNEQFFGPGTRLTVL.

The chain couples TRBV6-2 or TRBV6-3 to TRBJ2-1, with D perhaps TRBD1 (5 bases). V dropped 7 bases and J dropped 4 bases, with 11 bases sitting between them. The CDR3 is made up of 13 amino acids. From germline, CDR1 is MNHEY and CDR2 SVGEGT. In nucleotides, the CDR3 is TGTGCCAGCACCCCGACAGTATACAATGAGCAGTTCTTC. It is translated as CASTPTVYNEQFF.

This rearrangement joins TRBV5-1 to TRBJ1-1, with D possibly matching TRBD1 (6 bases). Germline values: CDR1 SGHRS, CDR2 YFSETQ. There are 11 residues in the CDR3. V was clipped by 5 bases and J by 8 bases, with 10 bases between them. DNA for the CDR3: TGCGCCAGCAGGGCCGGGACAGAAGCTTTCTTT. Amino acids: CASRAGTEAFF. Variable domain in full (rest from reference TRBV5-1 and TRBJ1-1): KAGVTQTPRYLIKTRGQQVTLSCSPISGHRSVSWYQQTPGQGLQFLFEYFSETQRNKGNFPGRFSGRQFSNSRSEMNVSTLELGDSALYLCASRAGTEAFFGQGTRLTVV.

The chain has TRBV6-4 and TRBJ2-1; D is perhaps TRBD1 (6 bases). Germline V gives CDR1 MRHNA, CDR2 SNTAGT. CDR3 length equals 14 residues. V lost 10 bases to trimming and J lost 1 base, with 14 bases between them. The CDR3 sequence is CATKQGGSYNEQFF. The DNA of the CDR3 is TGTGCCACCAAACAGGGTGGATCCTACAATGAGCAGTTCTTC.

The chain carries TRBV10-2 and TRBJ2-2, with TRBD2 matching over 11 bases. The CDR3 is 16 amino acids. Germline V CDR1 and CDR2: WSHSY, SAAADI. V was clipped by 3 bases and J by 2 bases; unmatched bases: 2. The CDR3 coding sequence is TGCGCCAGCAGTGACACTAGCGGGGGTAACACCGGGGAGCTGTTTTTT. Protein product: CASSDTSGGNTGELFF.

The chain combines TRBV5-4 with TRBJ2-5; D is possibly TRBD2 (7 bases). The germline V gene encodes CDR1 SGHNT and CDR2 YYREEE (reference sequence). V lost 4 bases to trimming and J lost 4 bases, with 17 bases between them. The CDR3 consists of 15 residues. CDR3 coding DNA: TGTGCCAGCAGCGATCCGGGCGGGGGCGGAGAGACCCAGTACTTC. Its translation: CASSDPGGGGETQYF.

The chain uses TRBV5-1 and TRBJ2-3, with D perhaps TRBD1 (6 bases). Germline CDR1 is SGHRS and CDR2 is YFSETQ. This CDR3 region has 14 residues. V lost 4 bases to trimming and J lost 3 bases, with 12 bases between them. The CDR3, as DNA: TGCGCCAGCAGCCCCTCCCAGGGGACAGATACGCAGTATTTT. As protein: CASSPSQGTDTQYF.

The chain uses TRBV7-2 and TRBJ1-1; D unclear. The CDR3 contains 14 residues. V was trimmed by 1 base and J by 5 bases, leaving 11 bases between them. Germline V lookup: CDR1 SGHTA, CDR2 FQGNSA. The CDR3: CASSLGTYGTEAFF. Written as DNA, the CDR3 is TGTGCCAGCAGCTTAGGCACCTACGGGACTGAAGCTTTCTTT.

The chain carries TRBV7-9 and TRBJ1-1; 8 bases map to TRBD1. Germline V lookup: CDR1 SEHNR, CDR2 FQNEAQ (reference sequence). This CDR3 comprises 14 residues. Unmatched junction bases numbered 3, after V lost 5 bases and J lost 1 base. The DNA of the CDR3 is TGTGCCAGCAGCATGGGACAGGCGAACACTGAAGCTTTCTTT. It yields the protein CASSMGQANTEAFF. The full variable domain, rest sourced from reference TRBV7-9 and TRBJ1-1, is DTGVSQNPRHKITKRGQNVTFRCDPISEHNRLYWYRQTLGQGPEFLTYFQNEAQLEKSRLLSDRFSAERPKGSFSTLEIQRTEQGDSAMYLCASSMGQANTEAFFGQGTRLTVV.

This rearrangement joins TRBV11-2 to TRBJ2-1; 13 bases agree with TRBD2. The germline V gene encodes CDR1 SGHAT and CDR2 FQNNGV. This CDR3 has 15 amino acids. Unmatched junction bases numbered 4, after V lost 5 bases and J lost 6 bases. CDR3 in amino acids: CASSPLAGGTNEQFF. The CDR3 DNA reads TGTGCCAGCAGCCCACTAGCGGGGGGGACCAATGAGCAGTTCTTC.

The chain uses TRBV5-1 and TRBJ2-1, with 10 bases matching TRBD2. With 2 bases clipped from V and 4 bases from J, the junction kept 3 bases outside the gene matches. CDR3 length: 15 residues. Germline loops: CDR1 SGHRS, CDR2 YFSETQ. CDR3 sequence (DNA): TGCGCCAGCAGCTTTACTAGCGGGGCTTACAATGAGCAGTTCTTC. This codes for CASSFTSGAYNEQFF.